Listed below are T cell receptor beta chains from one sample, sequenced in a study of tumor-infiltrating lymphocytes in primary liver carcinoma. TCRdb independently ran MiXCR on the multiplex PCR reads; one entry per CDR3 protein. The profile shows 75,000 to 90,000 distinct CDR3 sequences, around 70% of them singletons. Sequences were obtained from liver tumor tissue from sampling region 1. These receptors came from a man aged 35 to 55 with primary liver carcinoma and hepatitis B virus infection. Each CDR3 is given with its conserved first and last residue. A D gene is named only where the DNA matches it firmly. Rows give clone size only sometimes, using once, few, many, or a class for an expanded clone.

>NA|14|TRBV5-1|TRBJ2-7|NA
CASILRESSYEQYF
TGCGCCAGCATCTTGAGGGAGAGCTCCTACGAGCAGTACTTC
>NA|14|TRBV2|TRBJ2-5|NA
CASIADSLQETQYF
TGTGCCAGCATAGCGGACTCGCTCCAAGAGACCCAGTACTTC
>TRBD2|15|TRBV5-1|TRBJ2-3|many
CASSSGLAGVDTQYF
TGCGCCAGCAGCTCCGGACTAGCGGGAGTGGATACGCAGTATTTT
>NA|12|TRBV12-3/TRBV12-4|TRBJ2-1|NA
CTSSPLSSEQFF
TGTACCAGCAGTCCACTTTCCAGTGAGCAGTTCTTC
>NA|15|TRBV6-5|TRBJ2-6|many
CASSNRQVGANVLTF
TGTGCCAGCAGCAACAGACAGGTCGGGGCCAACGTCCTGACTTTC
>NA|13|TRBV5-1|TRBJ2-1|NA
CASSLDTGPRQFF
TGCGCCAGCAGCTTAGATACAGGGCCGCGGCAGTTCTTC
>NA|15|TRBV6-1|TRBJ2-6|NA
CASNGASSGANVLTF
TGTGCCAGCAATGGAGCTAGCTCTGGGGCCAACGTCCTGACTTTC
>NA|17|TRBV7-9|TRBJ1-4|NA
CASSLYGGTGASEKLFF
TGTGCCAGCAGCTTATACGGGGGAACGGGGGCTAGTGAAAAACTGTTTTTT
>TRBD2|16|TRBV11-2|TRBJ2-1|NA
CASSIRLAGDFNEQFF
TGCGCCAGCAGCATTCGACTAGCGGGAGATTTCAATGAGCAGTTTTTC
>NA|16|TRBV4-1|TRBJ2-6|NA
CASSQDGYFGVNVLTF
TGCGCCAGCAGCCAAGATGGGTACTTTGGGGTCAACGTCCTGACTTTC
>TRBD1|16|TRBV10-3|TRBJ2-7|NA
CDISEFGTGTSYEQYF
TGTGACATCAGTGAGTTTGGGACAGGGACGTCCTACGAGCAGTACTTC
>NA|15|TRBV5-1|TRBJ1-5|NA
CAGGLEPGSNQPQHF
TGCGCCGGCGGCTTGGAGCCGGGAAGCAATCAGCCCCAGCATTTT
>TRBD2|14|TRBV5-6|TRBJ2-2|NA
CASGAGANTRELFF
TGTGCCAGCGGAGCGGGGGCGAACACCCGGGAGCTGTTTTTT
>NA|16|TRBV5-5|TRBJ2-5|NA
CASTTAMLTGGQTQYF
TGTGCCAGCACAACTGCTATGCTTACAGGAGGGCAGACCCAGTACTTC
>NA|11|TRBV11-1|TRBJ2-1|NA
CATSRISEQFF
TGTGCCACCAGCAGAATTAGCGAGCAGTTCTTC
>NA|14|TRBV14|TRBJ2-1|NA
CASNQATGWGEQFF
TGTGCCAGCAACCAGGCCACAGGGTGGGGCGAGCAGTTCTTC
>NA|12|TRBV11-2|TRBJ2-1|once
CASGPDYNEQLF
TGTGCCAGCGGCCCGGACTACAATGAGCAGTTATTC
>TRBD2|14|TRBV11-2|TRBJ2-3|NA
CTRGAREPADTQYF
TGTACCAGAGGGGCGCGGGAGCCCGCAGATACGCAGTATTTT
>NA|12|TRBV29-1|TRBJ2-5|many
CSALDSGETQYF
TGCAGCGCCCTGGACTCCGGGGAGACCCAGTACTTC
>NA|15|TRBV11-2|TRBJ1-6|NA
CVGSLGTGLNSPLHF
TGTGTCGGCAGCTTAGGTACAGGATTAAATTCACCCCTCCATTTT
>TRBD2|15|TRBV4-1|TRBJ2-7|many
CASSRSFGGVDEQYF
TGCGCCAGCAGCCGGTCGTTCGGGGGGGTTGACGAGCAGTACTTC
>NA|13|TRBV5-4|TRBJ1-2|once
CASSVDRNYGYTF
TGTGCCAGTAGCGTGGACCGTAACTATGGCTACACCTTC